This note documents a single TCR beta chain sequence. The table came from immunoSEQ multiplex PCR; TCRdb's copy has only in-frame clones and leaves some out. Here the sample spans about 36,000 clones, about 87% being singletons. The CDR3 loop spans 14 amino acids. With 4 bases removed from V and 3 bases from J, the gap between germline ends came to 9 bases. Germline lookup yields CDR1 SGHTA and CDR2 FQGNSA. Autoimmune disease history or systemic immunosuppression barred patients. These data come from a study of OX40 agonist ivuxolimab in advanced cancers. Looking at the study overall: Ivuxolimab, which is an agonistic anti-OX40 (CD134) antibody, was administered to the patients.

The receptor was isolated from an adult with an advanced solid tumor such as melanoma, head and neck, liver or kidney cancer. The sequencing used CD4+ or CD8+ T cells sorted from blood, collected in a trial of the OX40 agonist ivuxolimab. V gene TRBV7-2 combines with J gene TRBJ2-2, with D hard to call. The CDR3 loop is CASSWSRYTGELFF. The CDR3 nucleotides read TGTGCCAGCAGCTGGTCTAGATACACCGGGGAGCTGTTTTTT.